The 13 T cell receptor beta chains below were found in one sample sequenced in a study of chronic HIV infection and antiretroviral therapy. A single record per CDR3 protein comes from TCRdb applying MiXCR to the 5' RACE reads. The sample has under 55,000 distinct CDR3 sequences; approximately 19% are singletons. Input material: peripheral blood. The receptors come from an adult who had HIV and had not received antiretroviral therapy, or was an uninfected healthy control (not recorded which).

This chain joins TRBV10-1 and TRBJ1-4; a weak D match, TRBD1 (5 bases). CDR3 length: 14 residues. Trimming stripped 2 bases from V and 12 bases from J, with 16 bases between. CDR1 and CDR2 from the germline V gene are WNHNN and SYGVQD (reference sequence). CDR3 region: CASSESTAPGQLFF. The CDR3 nucleotides read TGCGCCAGCAGTGAGAGTACGGCCCCGGGGCAACTGTTTTTT.

This sequence joins TRBV5-6 and TRBJ1-1; D not certain. Germline assignment: CDR1 SGHDT and CDR2 YYEEEE. The CDR3 spans 14 residues. V lost 7 bases to trimming and J lost 12 bases, with 25 bases between them. As DNA, the CDR3 is TGTGCCAGCCACTGGGGTGTAAGTGAGGACGAGTCTTTCTTT. Its protein product is CASHWGVSEDESFF.

This clonotype was counted only a few times. V is TRBV18 and J is TRBJ1-1; D might be TRBD1 (5 bases). V was trimmed by 3 bases and J by 5 bases, leaving 31 bases between them. Germline V CDR1 and CDR2: KGHSH, LQKENI. The CDR3 has 20 amino acids. CDR3 amino acids: CASSPNRDVRSLPRGTEAFF. CDR3 coding DNA: TGTGCCAGCTCACCTAACCGGGACGTCCGTTCTTTACCTCGGGGGACTGAAGCTTTCTTT. Full variable domain (missing parts from reference TRBV18 and TRBJ1-1): NAGVMQNPRHLVRRRGQEARLRCSPMKGHSHVYWYRQLPEEGLKFMVYLQKENIIDESGMPKERFSAEFPKEGPSILRIQQVVRGDSAAYFCASSPNRDVRSLPRGTEAFFGQGTRLTVV.

This clonotype was picked up a small number of times. This chain connects TRBV19 to TRBJ2-1; 11 nucleotides line up with TRBD2. This CDR3 comprises 16 residues. Germline V gives CDR1 LNHDA, CDR2 SQIVND (reference sequence). J gave up 6 bases and V 3 bases, and 7 bases lay outside the gene matches. Here the CDR3 DNA reads TGTGCCAGTAGTATGGGGCCGACTAGCGGGGTCAATGAGCAGTTCTTC. Encoded protein: CASSMGPTSGVNEQFF. Variable domain in full (rest from reference TRBV19 and TRBJ2-1): DGGITQSPKYLFRKEGQNVTLSCEQNLNHDAMYWYRQDPGQGLRLIYYSQIVNDFQKGDIAEGYSVSREKKESFPLTVTSAQKNPTAFYLCASSMGPTSGVNEQFFGPGTRLTVL.

The rearrangement uses TRBV9 and TRBJ2-5; 7 bases agree with TRBD1. Germline values: CDR1 SGDLS, CDR2 YYNGEE. The CDR3 loop spans 14 amino acids. V shed 5 bases and J 2 bases; nucleotides not matched to a gene: 6. CDR3 protein: CASSRTGSQETQYF. The CDR3 nucleotides read TGTGCCAGCAGTCGGACAGGCTCACAAGAGACCCAGTACTTC.

This clonotype is labeled as medium-sized. The chain carries TRBV29-1 and TRBJ2-3, with D possibly TRBD1 on 5 matching bases. Trimming took 5 bases from V and 3 from J, leaving 12 bases between them. This CDR3 comprises 13 residues. The V gene's germline CDR1 is SQVTM and CDR2 ANQGSEA. CDR3 coding DNA: TGCAGCGTTATGGGCAGGGTGACAGATACGCAGTATTTT. Translated, it gives CSVMGRVTDTQYF.

This chain uses TRBV11-1 with TRBJ2-3; 7 bases align to TRBD1. V was pared by 4 bases and J by 4 bases, with 5 bases of the junction left unmatched. This CDR3 region has 14 residues. Per the germline V gene, CDR1 is SGHAT and CDR2 is FQDESV (reference sequence). CDR3 in DNA: TGTGCCAGCAGCTCCGACAGGGCACCAGATACGCAGTATTTT. This sequence encodes CASSSDRAPDTQYF.

The table lists this clonotype with a few counts. The chain has TRBV4-2 and TRBJ2-7; 10 bases are shared with TRBD2. Germline V gives CDR1 LGHNA, CDR2 YNFKEQ. Trimming took 0 bases from V and 3 from J; bases not matched to a gene: 5. This CDR3 region has 16 residues. The CDR3 sequence is CASSQDPPSGGYEQYF. DNA for the CDR3: TGTGCCAGCAGCCAAGATCCTCCTAGCGGGGGCTACGAGCAGTACTTC.

In this sample, this clonotype turned up a few times. The CDR3 protein is CASSQEAVMLSGYTF. The CDR3 DNA is TGCGCCAGCAGCCAAGAGGCCGTGATGCTATCAGGCTACACCTTC. J is TRBJ1-2 and V is TRBV4-1; D is ambiguous. Germline CDR1 and CDR2: MGHRA and YSYEKL. Deletions cut 0 bases from V and 8 bases from J, with 16 bases between. This CDR3 has 15 amino acids.

This chain joins TRBV7-2 and TRBJ2-3; D uncertain. Per the germline V gene, CDR1 is SGHTA and CDR2 is FQGNSA. V was pared by 5 bases and J by 2 bases, with 11 bases between. The length of the CDR3 is 14 residues. The CDR3 protein is CASSPRAPTDTQYF. The CDR3 DNA reads as TGTGCCAGCAGCCCCCGGGCCCCCACAGATACGCAGTATTTT.

This clonotype was counted a few times. The chain has TRBV20-1 and TRBJ2-4; no definite D call. CDR1 is DFQATT and CDR2 is SNEGSKA in the germline V gene (reference sequence). V was cut by 5 bases and J by 1 base, with 9 bases left in between. The CDR3 runs 13 residues. DNA of the CDR3: TGCAGTGCTGCGAGTGCTGCCAAAAACATTCAGTACTTC. This translates into CSAASAAKNIQYF.

The sample holds a few counts of this clonotype. The V gene is TRBV15, the J gene TRBJ2-3, with TRBD2 identical over 8 bases. There are 18 residues in the CDR3. The V gene's germline CDR1 is LNHNV and CDR2 YYDKDF (reference sequence). Losses at the gene ends were 0 bases for V and 7 bases for J; bases not matched to a gene: 15. The DNA of the CDR3 is TGTGCCACCAGCAGAGAAGCTTCGGCGGGGGGCCCGTCGTATACGCAGTATTTT. Protein sequence: CATSREASAGGPSYTQYF.

The chain joins TRBV28 to TRBJ2-7; tentatively, D is TRBD1 (7 bases). Germline V gene sequence: CDR1 MDHEN, CDR2 SYDVKM. V lost 7 bases, J lost 2 bases, and 15 bases lay in between. This CDR3 region has 14 residues. The CDR3: CASTQEGQTYEQYF. The CDR3 DNA reads as TGTGCCAGCACCCAGGAGGGACAGACCTACGAGCAGTACTTC.